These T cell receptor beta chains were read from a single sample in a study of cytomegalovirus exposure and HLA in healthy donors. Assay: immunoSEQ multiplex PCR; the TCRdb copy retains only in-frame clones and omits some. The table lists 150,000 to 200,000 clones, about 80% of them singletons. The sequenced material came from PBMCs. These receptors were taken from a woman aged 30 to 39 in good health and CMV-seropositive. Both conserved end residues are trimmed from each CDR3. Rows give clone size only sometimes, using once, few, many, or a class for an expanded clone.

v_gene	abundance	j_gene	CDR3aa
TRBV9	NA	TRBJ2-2	ASSVGAGNPNTGELF
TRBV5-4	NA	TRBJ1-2	ASSRRGDYGYT
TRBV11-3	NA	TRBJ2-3	ASSLVWGTSGRSSTDTQY
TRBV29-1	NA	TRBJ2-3	SVVIAGGTQY
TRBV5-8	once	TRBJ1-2	ASSFGTGSGYT
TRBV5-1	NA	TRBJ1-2	ASSPGTGEGRGYT
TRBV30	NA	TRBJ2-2	AWSVPRLRRAPGELF
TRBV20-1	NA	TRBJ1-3	SASSGNTIY
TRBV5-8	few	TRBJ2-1	ASSLWTSGTYNEQF
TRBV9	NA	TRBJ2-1	ASSPRLAGGLWQF
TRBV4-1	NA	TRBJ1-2	ASSQHRQGDGYT
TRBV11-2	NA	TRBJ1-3	ASSLLGQTGNTIY
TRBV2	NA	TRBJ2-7	ASSSSGGAAYEQY
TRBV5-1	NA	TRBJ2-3	ASSRPPGQGGRTDTQY
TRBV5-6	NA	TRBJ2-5	ASSPGQGTETQY
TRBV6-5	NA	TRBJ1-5	ASSYLCDQPQH
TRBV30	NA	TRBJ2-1	AWSVPPVTVYNEQF
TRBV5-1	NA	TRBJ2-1	ASSFGLSDNEQF
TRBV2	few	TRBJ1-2	ASRSDPDNPGGYT
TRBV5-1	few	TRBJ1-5	ASRVGGNQPQH
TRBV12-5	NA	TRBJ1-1	ASGLAGGTEAF
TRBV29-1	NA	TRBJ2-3	SSRGLAGGSDTQY
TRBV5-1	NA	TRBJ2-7	ASSLGQGAYEQY
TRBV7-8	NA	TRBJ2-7	ASSSSLGGGHEQY
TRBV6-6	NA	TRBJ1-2	ASRSTGVYGYT
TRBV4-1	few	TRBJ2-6	ASSSGRGRGANVLT
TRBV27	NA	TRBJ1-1	ASSFDRNTEAF
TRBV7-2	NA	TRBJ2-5	ASSLFAQIQETQY
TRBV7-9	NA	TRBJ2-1	ASTALRVAGNEQF
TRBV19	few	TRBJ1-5	ASGGQGDPSNQPQH
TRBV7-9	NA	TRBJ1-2	ASSLGWDRDYGYT
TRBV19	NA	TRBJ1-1	ASSTLTGYTEAF
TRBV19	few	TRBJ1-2	ASEPGQGAEGYT
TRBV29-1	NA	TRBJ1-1	SVEVQGAHIEAF
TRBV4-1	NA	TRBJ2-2	ASSLSGQGTGELF
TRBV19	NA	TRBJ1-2	ASSIGTAPT
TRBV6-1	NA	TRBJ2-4	ASRDFGLAKNIQY
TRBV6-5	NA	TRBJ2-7	ASGRDSSYEQY
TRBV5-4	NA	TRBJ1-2	ASRAGQDLEGYT
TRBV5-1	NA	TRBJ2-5	ASSAASGGQETQY
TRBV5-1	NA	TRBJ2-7	ASSPGQGGQY
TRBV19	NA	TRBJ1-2	ASSVHPGKQRDGYT
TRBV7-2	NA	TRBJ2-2	ASSLTSQGNTGELF
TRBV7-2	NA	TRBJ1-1	ASSLPPSGRPEAF
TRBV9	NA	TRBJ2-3	ASSVVLATDTQY
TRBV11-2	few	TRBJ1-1	ASSLGTGRRAEAF
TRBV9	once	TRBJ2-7	ASSVGGVAYEQY
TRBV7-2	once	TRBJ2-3	ASSPGDFSTDTQY
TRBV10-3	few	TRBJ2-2	AIQGGSTGELF
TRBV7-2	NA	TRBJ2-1	ASTFGGYNEQF
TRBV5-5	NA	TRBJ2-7	ASSLVFAGSYEQY